The 30 T cell receptor beta chains below were found in one sample sequenced in a study of identical twins (dated by TCRdb to between 2015 and 2016). Receptor amplification or capture employed 5' RACE. Sequencing used an Illumina HiSeq 2000. TCRdb handled the public reads itself, with Q25 trimming in fastp and clone calling in MiXCR, and kept productive beta chains. Each CDR3 protein gets just one entry, which takes the most common genes and DNA from the rows behind it. Here the sample has about 810,000 distinct CDR3 sequences; 9% to 15% occur a single time. About 1.6% of the sample is taken by the ten largest. These same data were also listed under a study on yellow fever vaccine responses in identical twins.

The material sequenced was PBMCs. Receptors originate from a woman younger than 35 in good health.

This clonotype was recorded a few times. This may come from a read error, since a much larger clone is one base off. The gene calls are TRBV12-3 or TRBV12-4 and TRBJ2-7; D is ambiguous. The CDR3 has 11 amino acids. Trimming took off 3 bases at V and 5 bases at J, with 5 bases between the two ends. The CDR3 DNA sequence: TGTGCCAGCAGTTTTTACCACGAGCAGTACTTC. Its protein is CASSFYHEQYF.

This rearrangement joins TRBV28 to TRBJ2-7; D perhaps matches TRBD1 (6 bases). The CDR3 consists of 14 residues. V lost 6 bases to trimming and J lost 2 bases, with 14 bases between them. Per germline, CDR1 MDHEN and CDR2 SYDVKM. The CDR3, as DNA: TGTGCCAGCAGCTCTCCACAGGGTCCCTACGAGCAGTACGTC. Protein: CASSSPQGPYEQYV.

The chain carries TRBV2 and TRBJ2-3, with 12 bases that match TRBD2. V lost 3 bases to trimming and J lost 2 bases; unmatched junction nucleotides: 3. Germline CDR1 is SNHLY and CDR2 is FYNNEI. The CDR3 runs 16 residues. This CDR3 reads CASSDWTSGATDTQYF. The DNA for the CDR3 is TGTGCCAGCAGTGATTGGACTAGCGGGGCCACAGATACGCAGTATTTT.

The chain carries TRBV20-1 and TRBJ1-1, with 9 positions matching TRBD1. Germline CDR1 reads DFQATT; CDR2 reads SNEGSKA (reference sequence). The CDR3 covers 16 residues. The ends lost 0 bases at V and 1 base at J; junction bases unmatched: 6. This chain's CDR3 is CSARDPGQGPNTEAFF. CDR3 bases: TGCAGTGCTAGAGATCCCGGACAGGGGCCGAACACTGAAGCTTTCTTT.

In its sample, this clonotype was seen a few times. The chain has TRBV3-1 and TRBJ2-2; TRBD1 is a possible D gene (5 bases). Germline lookup yields CDR1 LGHDT and CDR2 YNNKEL (reference sequence). The CDR3 length is 15 residues. V lost 4 bases to trimming and J lost 7 bases, with 16 bases between them. CDR3 residues: CASSPRSQGSGELFF. CDR3 nucleotide sequence: TGTGCCAGCAGCCCTCGTTCTCAGGGTAGCGGGGAGCTGTTTTTT.

This clonotype came up a few times. The chain uses TRBV3-1 and TRBJ1-1, with D possibly TRBD1 on 5 matching bases. Germline assignment: CDR1 LGHDT and CDR2 YNNKEL (reference sequence). V was trimmed by 8 bases and J by 5 bases, leaving 18 bases between them. The CDR3 has 14 residues. The CDR3 DNA is TGTGCCAGCCGCGCGGCAGGGAGGTCTACTGAAGCTTTCTTT. It is translated as CASRAAGRSTEAFF.

The chain couples TRBV6-1 to TRBJ2-5; 8 bases agree with TRBD1. Per the germline V gene, CDR1 is MNHNS and CDR2 is SASEGT. With V trimmed by 8 bases and J by 4 bases, 6 bases remained unmatched. This CDR3 is built from 13 residues. CDR3 coding DNA: TGTGCCAGCGATGGGACAGGCGTAGAGACCCAGTACTTC. Translating it yields CASDGTGVETQYF.

CDR3 sequence (DNA): TGTGCCAGTAGTTGGCTGACGACGGGGGAGCTGTTTTTT. Translating it yields CASSWLTTGELFF. The rearrangement links TRBV19 to TRBJ2-2; D is ambiguous. Trimming removed 5 bases from V and 8 bases from J, with 12 bases in between. Germline CDR1 and CDR2: LNHDA and SQIVND (reference sequence). This CDR3 comprises 13 residues.

The table lists this clonotype with a few counts. V is TRBV5-5 and J is TRBJ2-3; D possibly corresponds to TRBD2 (7 bases). Germline CDR1 and CDR2: SGHKS and YYEKEE (reference sequence). Trimming left V 4 bases short and J 2 bases short, with 41 bases between. This CDR3 is built from 24 residues. CDR3 nucleotides: TGTGCCAGCAGCCTGGAGGGGGGGCCTAGGTGGAACGTCGGGGGAGTGAAGGACACAGATACGCAGTATTTT. This encodes CASSLEGGPRWNVGGVKDTDTQYF.

This clonotype was found a few times. The chain joins TRBV5-1 to TRBJ2-7; D not certain. Germline CDR1 reads SGHRS; CDR2 reads YFSETQ. Trimming took off 5 bases at V and 3 bases at J, with 6 bases between the two ends. The CDR3 consists of 11 residues. CDR3 loop: CASRQSYEQYF. CDR3 bases: TGCGCCAGCAGACAAAGCTACGAGCAGTACTTC.

A few counts support this clonotype. This rearrangement joins TRBV18 to TRBJ1-1; the D is unclear. CDR1 KGHSH and CDR2 LQKENI come from the germline V gene. This CDR3 comprises 15 residues. Trimming stripped 4 bases from V and 1 base from J, with 13 bases between. The CDR3 loop is CASSLVNPGNTEAFF. For the CDR3, the DNA is TGTGCCAGCTCACTCGTCAACCCAGGGAACACTGAAGCTTTCTTT.

The V gene is TRBV18, the J gene TRBJ2-5; TRBD2 is a possible D gene (5 bases). Per germline, CDR1 KGHSH and CDR2 LQKENI. With 3 bases removed from V and 1 base from J, the gap between germline ends came to 12 bases. CDR3 length: 15 residues. CDR3 amino acids: CASSPVRGPQETQYF. The CDR3 region has the DNA TGTGCCAGCTCACCGGTCCGAGGGCCCCAAGAGACCCAGTACTTC.

The V call is TRBV5-1, the J call TRBJ1-4; D is unclear. V lost 0 bases and J 1 base, leaving 4 bases between the germline ends. Looked up from germline, CDR1 is SGHRS and CDR2 is YFSETQ. The CDR3 is 14 residues long. The CDR3 DNA sequence: TGCGCCAGCAGCTTGGCCGAAACTAATGAAAAACTGTTTTTT. Translated, it gives CASSLAETNEKLFF.

This clonotype was found a few times. V gene TRBV3-1 combines with J gene TRBJ2-2; D not resolved. Per germline, CDR1 LGHDT and CDR2 YNNKEL (reference sequence). The CDR3 spans 15 residues. Trimming pared 6 bases from V and 2 bases from J, leaving 13 bases between. CDR3 sequence (DNA): TGTGCCAGCAGTCGTTTGGCTAGAAACACCGGGGAGCTGTTTTTT. Translating gives CASSRLARNTGELFF.

There are a few counts of this clonotype. The chain combines TRBV29-1 with TRBJ1-2; tentative D call: TRBD1 (6 bases). The germline V gene has CDR1 SQVTM and CDR2 ANQGSEA. The CDR3 loop spans 13 amino acids. The V end was cut by 7 bases, the J end by 4 bases, with 16 bases between. The CDR3 loop reads CSALAGGAYGYTF. The DNA for the CDR3 is TGCAGCGCCCTGGCGGGGGGGGCCTATGGCTACACCTTC. The full variable domain, rest sourced from reference TRBV29-1 and TRBJ1-2, is SAVISQKPSRDICQRGTSLTIQCQVDSQVTMMFWYRQQPGQSLTLIATANQGSEATYESGFVIDKFPISRPNLTFSTLTVSNMSPEDSSIYLCSALAGGAYGYTFGSGTRLTVV.

This clonotype was observed a handful of times. The chain uses TRBV5-1 and TRBJ2-1; D remains unclear. CDR1 is SGHRS and CDR2 is YFSETQ in the germline V gene. This CDR3 contains 16 residues. The V end lost 0 bases, the J end lost 7 bases, and 17 bases lay between the germline ends. The CDR3 nucleotides read TGCGCCAGCAGCTTGGGGTCCCCACCGAGTAGAAATGAGCAGTTCTTC. It encodes CASSLGSPPSRNEQFF.

There are a few counts of this clonotype. The gene calls are TRBV29-1 and TRBJ2-7, with 10 bases fitting TRBD1. The CDR3 is 14 amino acids. The V segment lost 6 bases and the J segment 3 bases; nucleotides outside the gene matches: 8. The germline CDR1 and CDR2 sequences are SQVTM and ANQGSEA. CDR3 residues: CSVTTGGDDYEQYF. The CDR3 region has the DNA TGCAGCGTAACGACAGGGGGCGACGACTACGAGCAGTACTTC.

This clonotype was seen at least ten times. The V call is TRBV10-3, the J call TRBJ2-5, with D maybe TRBD1 (6 bases). The CDR3 extends over 15 amino acids. Looked up from germline, CDR1 is ENHRY and CDR2 is SYGVKD. Trimming shortened V by 0 bases and J by 2 bases, and 10 bases separated the two germline ends. CDR3 DNA: TGTGCCATCAGTGAGTCGCAGGGGTTACAAGAGACCCAGTACTTC. It is translated as CAISESQGLQETQYF.

This clonotype was seen more than once but under ten times. The rearrangement links TRBV7-8 to TRBJ2-7; 7 positions agree with TRBD1. In germline, CDR1 is SGHVS, CDR2 FQNEAQ. The CDR3 contains 15 residues. With 5 bases clipped from V and 6 bases from J, the junction kept 13 bases outside the gene matches. CDR3 sequence reads: CASSPTTGSGGEQYF. The CDR3 coding sequence is TGTGCCAGCAGCCCCACGACAGGGTCAGGAGGCGAGCAGTACTTC.

This clonotype was detected a few times. The chain joins TRBV20-1 to TRBJ2-7; TRBD1 might be the D (6 bases). The CDR3 extends over 13 amino acids. Between the trimmed V and J ends, which lost 2 bases and 4 bases, there was a span of 12 bases. CDR1 is DFQATT, CDR2 SNEGSKA, per germline (reference sequence). CDR3 bases: TGCAGTGCTAGACCCTGGGACAAATACGAGCAGTACTTC. Translating it yields CSARPWDKYEQYF.

This clonotype was found a few times. The chain couples TRBV28 to TRBJ1-1, with a weak D call TRBD1 (5 bases). CDR3 length equals 10 residues. CDR1 and CDR2 from the germline V gene are MDHEN and SYDVKM. Trimming removed 6 bases from V and 7 bases from J, with 6 bases in between. CDR3 residues: CASRRGEAFF. The CDR3 bases are TGTGCCAGCAGGAGGGGTGAAGCTTTCTTT.

The V gene is TRBV6-2 or TRBV6-3, the J gene TRBJ2-7, with 9 positions matching TRBD1. The length of the CDR3 is 15 residues. V was pared by 0 bases and J by 3 bases, with 3 bases of the junction left unmatched. Per the germline V gene, CDR1 is MNHEY and CDR2 is SVGEGT. The CDR3 DNA is TGTGCCAGCAGTTACTCTCCGACAGGGGGCTACGAGCAGTACTTC. It encodes CASSYSPTGGYEQYF.

In this sample, this clonotype turned up a few times. J is TRBJ2-7 and V is TRBV12-3 or TRBV12-4; D is perhaps TRBD2 (6 bases). The CDR3 is made up of 13 amino acids. Between the trimmed V and J ends, which lost 3 bases and 2 bases, there was a span of 8 bases. In DNA, the CDR3 is TGTGCCAGCAGTTTTCGGGAGACCTACGAGCAGTACTTC. Its translation: CASSFRETYEQYF.

This chain connects TRBV10-2 to TRBJ2-7, with a weak D call TRBD1 (6 bases). This CDR3 has 12 residues. Per the germline V gene, CDR1 is WSHSY and CDR2 is SAAADI. The V end was cut by 3 bases, the J end by 4 bases, with 7 bases between. The CDR3 loop is CASSEQGYEQYF. The CDR3, as DNA: TGCGCCAGCAGTGAACAGGGATACGAGCAGTACTTC.

This clonotype was seen a few times. This rearrangement joins TRBV12-3 or TRBV12-4 to TRBJ1-2, with D possibly being TRBD1 (6 bases). Trimming shortened V by 4 bases and J by 7 bases, and 13 bases separated the two germline ends. This CDR3 spans 13 amino acids. Here the CDR3 DNA reads TGTGCCAGCAGTTCAACAGGGTCCGTTGGCTACACCTTC. Amino acids: CASSSTGSVGYTF.

The chain has TRBV24-1 and TRBJ1-1, with D possibly being TRBD1 (5 bases). Trimming took 9 bases from V and 3 from J, leaving 13 bases between them. The CDR3 runs to 13 residues. Germline lookup yields CDR1 KGHDR and CDR2 SFDVKD. The CDR3 DNA is TGTGCCACCCGGGGGGGGTCCTACACTGAAGCTTTCTTT. This sequence encodes CATRGGSYTEAFF.

In its sample, this clonotype was seen a few times. This chain connects TRBV20-1 to TRBJ2-5, with D unresolved. CDR3 length: 12 residues. Germline V gives CDR1 DFQATT, CDR2 SNEGSKA (reference sequence). Trimming pared 6 bases from V and 2 bases from J, leaving 10 bases between. The CDR3 sequence is CSAASLQETQYF. For the CDR3, the DNA is TGCAGTGCAGCAAGTTTACAAGAGACCCAGTACTTC.

The genes are TRBV19 and TRBJ1-3; D is unclear. V gave up 3 bases and J gave up 0 bases, with 12 bases separating them. The CDR3 spans 16 residues. Germline loops: CDR1 LNHDA, CDR2 SQIVND (reference sequence). The CDR3 DNA reads as TGTGCCAGTAGTATGCGGGGAATGAGCTCTGGAAACACCATATATTTT. This codes for CASSMRGMSSGNTIYF.

This chain links TRBV13 with TRBJ2-1; D gene ambiguous. The CDR3 is 12 residues long. V gave up 4 bases and J gave up 9 bases, with 10 bases separating them. Germline CDR1 and CDR2: PRHDT and FYEKMQ (reference sequence). The CDR3 sequence is CASSYTPGEQFF. The CDR3 DNA sequence: TGTGCCAGCAGCTATACCCCTGGTGAGCAGTTCTTC.

This chain links TRBV4-2 with TRBJ2-5; TRBD2 might be the D (5 bases). CDR3 size: 18 residues. Trimming removed 1 base at V and 1 base at J, with 19 bases between. Per germline, CDR1 LGHNA and CDR2 YNFKEQ. Here the CDR3 DNA reads TGTGCCAGCAGCCAAGTCATACCGGGATTATTTGGCCAAGAGACCCAGTACTTC. Residues: CASSQVIPGLFGQETQYF.